Shown below are 14 T cell receptor beta chains from a single sample sequenced in a study of T-cell reconstitution after alpha-beta-depleted transplantation in children. TCRbeta library construction was performed incorporating unique molecular identifiers. TCRdb independently ran MiXCR on the PCR reads; one entry per CDR3 protein. The table lists roughly 66,000 distinct CDR3 sequences, just under 5% of them singletons. The sample was PBMCs, mostly from graft donor cells, taken 180 days after TCRalphabeta/CD19-depleted stem cell transplant. The receptors come from a boy less than two years old who had a stem cell transplant for acute myeloid leukemia, so the T cells may come from the graft donor.

Ten or more counts support this clonotype. The V call is TRBV11-2, the J call TRBJ2-4; 12 bases are a match to TRBD2. V lost 3 bases to trimming and J lost 10 bases; unmatched junction nucleotides: 7. From germline, CDR1 is SGHAT and CDR2 FQNNGV. The CDR3 is 15 residues long. The CDR3 sequence: CASSFQGLAGPIQYF. The CDR3 nucleotides read TGTGCCAGCAGCTTTCAGGGACTAGCGGGTCCAATTCAGTACTTC.

Many counts were recorded for this clonotype. The V call is TRBV12-3 or TRBV12-4, the J call TRBJ1-2; possibly TRBD1 for D (5 bases). The CDR3 contains 14 residues. Trimming cost V 4 bases and J 7 bases, with 16 bases left between them. The CDR3 protein is CASSSAGPLGGYTF. CDR3 in DNA: TGTGCCAGCAGTTCTGCAGGGCCTTTGGGTGGCTACACCTTC.

Regarding this clonotype: This may be a read error, as it is one base from a much larger clone. The chain joins TRBV7-2 to TRBJ2-7; no definite D call. Germline-derived CDR1 and CDR2 are SGHTA and FQGNSA. This CDR3 has 14 amino acids. CDR3 coding DNA: TGTGCCAGCAGCCCCCCGACCACTTCCTGCGAGCAGTACTTC. As protein: CASSPPTTSCEQYF.

Ten or more counts support this clonotype. The chain is built from TRBV4-3 and TRBJ2-7; tentatively, D is TRBD2 (5 bases). The CDR3 contains 15 residues. Trimming pared 3 bases from V and 4 bases from J, leaving 16 bases between. CDR1 is LGHNA, CDR2 YSLEER, per germline. CDR3 loop: CASSHWASGGYEQYF. The CDR3 DNA is TGCGCCAGCAGCCATTGGGCCAGCGGTGGTTACGAGCAGTACTTC.

This clonotype has a count of ten or more. This chain connects TRBV7-2 to TRBJ1-6; D not certain. There are 15 residues in the CDR3. V was shortened by 3 bases and J by 0 bases, with 6 bases between the two germline ends. Germline V gene lookup returns CDR1 SGHTA and CDR2 FQGNSA. The CDR3 here is CASSLRASYNSPLHF. In DNA form, the CDR3 reads TGTGCCAGCAGCTTGAGGGCCTCCTATAATTCACCCCTCCACTTT.

This clonotype has at least ten counts. The chain recombines TRBV5-6 with TRBJ1-6; the match to TRBD1 covers 9 bases. This CDR3 is built from 14 residues. Germline V lookup: CDR1 SGHDT, CDR2 YYEEEE. Trimming took 0 bases from V and 10 from J; bases not matched to a gene: 2. In nucleotides, the CDR3 is TGTGCCAGCAGCTTGGGGACAGGGGTCTCACCCCTCCACTTT. It specifies CASSLGTGVSPLHF. Looking up the rest from reference TRBV5-6 and TRBJ1-6 gives the full variable domain: DAGVTQSPTHLIKTRGQQVTLRCSPKSGHDTVSWYQQALGQGPQFIFQYYEEEERQRGNFPDRFSGHQFPNYSSELNVNALLLGDSALYLCASSLGTGVSPLHFGNGTRLTVT.

This clonotype was seen ten or more times. The chain links TRBV4-3 to TRBJ1-2; a weak D match, TRBD1 (5 bases). V was cut by 0 bases and J by 4 bases, with 12 bases left in between. The CDR3 is made up of 15 amino acids. Germline CDR1 reads LGHNA; CDR2 reads YSLEER. DNA of the CDR3: TGCGCCAGCAGCCAAGAGGCTTCGGGGCTCTATGGCTACACCTTC. Protein product: CASSQEASGLYGYTF.

This clonotype was recorded at least ten times. CDR3 residues: CASSLVSGGNSPLHF. DNA for the CDR3: TGTGCCAGCAGCTTAGTTTCCGGGGGGAATTCACCCCTCCACTTT. V and J are TRBV7-2 and TRBJ1-6, with D maybe TRBD1 (5 bases). CDR1 is SGHTA, CDR2 FQGNSA, per germline. The CDR3 contains 15 residues. Trimming removed 1 base at V and 7 bases at J, with 11 bases between.

This clonotype was observed many times. CDR3 sequence: CSAPRKGGETQYF. The CDR3 DNA is TGCAGTGCTCCCCGCAAGGGGGGGGAGACCCAGTACTTC. V usage is TRBV20-1 and J usage is TRBJ2-5; D possibly corresponds to TRBD2 (7 bases). V lost 5 bases and J lost 5, with 15 bases in between. CDR3 length: 13 residues. Per germline, CDR1 DFQATT and CDR2 SNEGSKA (reference sequence).

This clonotype was seen repeatedly, ten times or more. The chain couples TRBV30 to TRBJ1-1; D is uncertain. CDR3 length equals 15 residues. Germline V CDR1 and CDR2: GTSNPN, SVGIG (reference sequence). The V end was cut by 0 bases, the J end by 4 bases, with 15 bases between. DNA for the CDR3: TGTGCCTGGAGTGTAATGACTCCCGCGTCCACTGAAGCTTTCTTT. This translates into CAWSVMTPASTEAFF. Variable domain in full (rest from reference TRBV30 and TRBJ1-1): SQTIHQWPATLVQPVGSPLSLECTVEGTSNPNLYWYRQAAGRGLQLLFYSVGIGQISSEVPQNLSASRPQDRQFILSSKKLLLSDSGFYLCAWSVMTPASTEAFFGQGTRLTVV.

Many counts were recorded for this clonotype. The chain recombines TRBV4-3 with TRBJ2-7; D gene ambiguous. Per germline, CDR1 LGHNA and CDR2 YSLEER. The CDR3 loop spans 16 amino acids. Trimming cost V 4 bases and J 4 bases, with 20 bases left between them. DNA for the CDR3: TGCGCCAGCAGCCCTGGTTCGGCAGGCACTTCGTACGAGCAGTACTTC. Amino acid sequence: CASSPGSAGTSYEQYF.

This clonotype came up many times. This chain links TRBV29-1 with TRBJ1-1; TRBD1 agrees at 10 bases. Germline V gives CDR1 SQVTM, CDR2 ANQGSEA. J lost 6 bases, V lost 4 bases, and 2 bases had no gene match. The CDR3 runs 12 residues. The CDR3 DNA reads as TGCAGCGTTGTTGACAGGGGGCCTGAAGCTTTCTTT. It encodes CSVVDRGPEAFF. Using reference TRBV29-1 and TRBJ1-1 for the parts outside the CDR3, the full variable domain is SAVISQKPSRDICQRGTSLTIQCQVDSQVTMMFWYRQQPGQSLTLIATANQGSEATYESGFVIDKFPISRPNLTFSTLTVSNMSPEDSSIYLCSVVDRGPEAFFGQGTRLTVV.

This clonotype showed up many times. The CDR3: CASSLEVRSYEQYV. Written as DNA, the CDR3 is TGTGCCAGCAGCTTAGAGGTCCGCTCCTACGAGCAGTACGTC. This rearrangement joins TRBV7-2 to TRBJ2-7; the D is unclear. V lost 1 base and J lost 0, with 7 bases in between. Germline-derived CDR1 and CDR2 are SGHTA and FQGNSA. This CDR3 contains 14 residues.

This clonotype came up many times. The rearrangement links TRBV5-1 to TRBJ2-4, with D unclear. Trimming took off 4 bases at V and 0 bases at J, with 8 bases between the two ends. CDR1 and CDR2 (germline): SGHRS, YFSETQ. The CDR3 extends over 14 amino acids. DNA for the CDR3: TGCGCCAGCAGCCCGGAAATAGCCAAAAACATTCAGTACTTC. Residues: CASSPEIAKNIQYF.